This T cell receptor beta chain was profiled in a study of beta chain features in type 1 diabetes (dated by TCRdb to between 2017 and 2018). Turning to the overall study: No differences in mean age, gender distribution, total cell number or subset yield were found between patients and healthy donors. A total of roughly 100 million sorted cells were examined across all samples, and RNA yield correlated strongly with the number of cells per subset. In the study, TCRB repertoires of sorted circulating CD4+ T cell subsets from recently diagnosed type 1 diabetes patients were compared with those of matched healthy donors. Regulatory and stem cell-like memory subsets were obtained from only 8 patients and roughly 8 healthy donors, while naive and central memory subsets were obtained from all 30 or so donors. Summary of the overall study and its limitations: PCR might favor shorter templates, but patient and control samples were amplified and corrected together, so any skew would affect both groups equally. Because the HLA sub-analyses included only small numbers of individuals, any influence of HLA type on TCRB rearrangement was left unresolved. At VDJ recombination sites, patients with type 1 diabetes made fewer insertions and deleted more nucleotides, a pattern implying thymic rearrangement abnormalities. A moderate but significant shortening of TCRB CDR3 length was observed in type 1 diabetes patients in all four CD4+ subsets. Because cDNA rather than genomic DNA was sequenced, highly expressing activated cells could have been over-represented, although no difference in activation and CD3 levels was found between groups. The naive, central memory and regulatory TCRB repertoires appeared to resemble one another more closely among patients than among healthy donors.

All of the isolated RNA was reverse transcribed with the High Capacity cDNA Reverse Transcription Kit, so expressed TCRB transcripts were sequenced. Naive, central memory and regulatory T cell samples underwent deep immunoSEQ sequencing, averaging around 4 million total reads per sample. Sorted cells were lysed in RLT buffer, and RNA was extracted using DNase-treated RNeasy Micro or Mini kits according to cell number. Each cell subset was processed separately to prevent cross-contamination, with patient and healthy donor samples processed together. Using the immunoSEQ multiplex PCR, TCRB sequences were amplified from cDNA into 87-bp fragments spanning the CDR3 region. The amplicons were sequenced using the Illumina HiSeq platform. The study's own analysis went as follows. PCR bias was corrected computationally using synthetic template baselines, and reads within Hamming distance 2 were collapsed, with unmergeable singletons discarded. Reads were aligned to IMGT to assign V, D and J genes, CDR3 length, and insertions or deletions at six rearrangement sites. Within each subset, clonotype counts were normalized to sorted cell number, after which true diversity and Gini coefficients were computed with the tcR R package. The overlap coefficient, calculated on TCRB nucleotide sequences, was used to measure repertoire sharing. Out-of-frame TCRB sequences from naive cells were analyzed as a proxy for the pre-selection repertoire. In TCRdb, the immuneACCESS table is reduced to in-frame sequences with V and J assigned. These tables do not hold every clone; where another copy was compared, an unresolved V gene accounts for under half, and the others remain unexplained. The V and J calls and clone size are taken from that table; D and trimming were inferred from the DNA. The sample contains under 450,000 clones, roughly 13% of them found a single time. The ten top clones hold around 0.035% of the sample.

This clone turned up a few times. Its antigen remains unidentified. No much larger clone exists at a distance of one base, and base qualities are not known. Each donor gave one peripheral blood draw, roughly 110 mL on average, collected into heparinised tubes. Using a panel that included CD45RO, CCR7, CD25, CD127, CD95 and CD27, naive, central memory, regulatory and stem cell-like memory CD4+ T cells were sorted on a BD FACSAria II. All sorted populations exceeded 95% purity. PBMCs were separated immediately by Lymphoprep density gradient centrifugation and were stained directly, without being cultured. Samples were stained and sorted in pairs, with one healthy donor and one patient per experiment, so that batch effects were minimized. This receptor was obtained from a man aged 30 to 39 in good health. The material sequenced was naive CD4+ T cells from blood. In light of the paper, this sample's cell subset or site label describes: true naive CD4+ T cells.

The DNA reads TGTGCTAGTGGTTTGCTAGGGGGCTATGGCTACACCTTC. Translated, this is CASGLLGGYGYTF. This receptor chain uses TRBV12-5 and TRBJ1-2; the best D guess is TRBD1, with 6 bases matching. Looking up the germline V gene yields CDR1 LGHNT and CDR2 FRNRAP. The junction carries 8 bases between V and J, which are trimmed by 2 bases and 4 bases respectively. There are 13 amino acids in the CDR3, from cysteine to phenylalanine inclusive. The only DNA kept is the CDR3, 39 bases in frame from the first base.